Presented here are 26 T cell receptor beta chains from one specimen sequenced in a study of PD-L1 blockade in urothelial cancer. Here immunoSEQ multiplex PCR was the method, and the copy in TCRdb shows in-frame clones only, minus some. Of 30,000 to 45,000 clones in the sample, around nine tenths were seen once. This specimen consisted of PBMCs, obtained around atezolizumab (anti-PD-L1) treatment. All receptors derive from a man aged 70 or older with urothelial cancer.

The J gene is TRBJ2-3, the V gene TRBV7-8; 13 nucleotides agree with TRBD2. Losses at the gene ends were 3 bases for V and 6 bases for J; bases not matched to a gene: 3. The CDR3 has 15 residues. Germline-derived CDR1 and CDR2 are SGHVS and FQNEAQ. The CDR3 DNA reads as TGTGCCAGCAGCTTTGCGACTAGCGGGGGGGATACGCAGTATTTT. Protein sequence: CASSFATSGGDTQYF.

The chain couples TRBV7-9 to TRBJ2-3, with 9 positions matching TRBD1. The CDR3 has 16 residues. V was pared by 5 bases and J by 4 bases, with 10 bases of the junction left unmatched. Looked up from germline, CDR1 is SEHNR and CDR2 is FQNEAQ (reference sequence). CDR3 loop: CASSPAGTGRPDTQYF. CDR3 DNA sequence: TGTGCCAGCAGCCCAGCCGGGACAGGGAGGCCAGATACGCAGTATTTT.

The genes are TRBV5-4 and TRBJ2-1, with 8 bases aligning to TRBD1. Germline assignment: CDR1 SGHNT and CDR2 YYREEE (reference sequence). V shed 5 bases and J 10 bases; nucleotides not matched to a gene: 8. The CDR3 spans 13 residues. For the CDR3, the DNA is TGTGCCAGCAGGTTCGGACAGGGAGAAGAGCAGTTCTTC. Protein sequence: CASRFGQGEEQFF.

The CDR3 DNA reads as TGCGCCAGCAGTTCTGGACAGACCCTAGCCAAAAACATTCAGTACTTC. Translation gives CASSSGQTLAKNIQYF. The chain combines TRBV5-1 with TRBJ2-4; TRBD1 is a possible D gene (6 bases). CDR1 and CDR2 from the germline V gene are SGHRS and YFSETQ. V lost 5 bases to trimming and J lost 0 bases, with 15 bases between them. The CDR3 loop spans 16 amino acids.

This sequence joins TRBV28 and TRBJ1-4; D not certain. Germline V gives CDR1 MDHEN, CDR2 SYDVKM. Trimming removed 2 bases at V and 8 bases at J, with 3 bases between. This CDR3 contains 11 residues. CDR3 protein: CASSLREKLFF. DNA for the CDR3: TGTGCCAGCAGTTTACGGGAAAAACTGTTTTTT.

This clone appeared once. The chain couples TRBV2 to TRBJ1-4; TRBD1 matches at 12 bases. The CDR3 has 16 residues. V was pared by 6 bases and J by 6 bases, with 8 bases of the junction left unmatched. From germline, CDR1 is SNHLY and CDR2 FYNNEI. The DNA for the CDR3 is TGTGCCAGCAGCCGGGACAGGGGGCGATCTGATGAAAAACTGTTTTTT. This gives the protein CASSRDRGRSDEKLFF. Supplemented by reference TRBV2 and TRBJ1-4, the full variable domain reads EPEVTQTPSHQVTQMGQEVILRCVPISNHLYFYWYRQILGQKVEFLVSFYNNEISEKSEIFDDQFSVERPDGSNFTLKIRSTKLEDSAMYFCASSRDRGRSDEKLFFGSGTQLSVL.

The chain combines TRBV11-2 with TRBJ2-7; 14 positions agree with TRBD2. The germline gives CDR1 SGHAT, CDR2 FQNNGV. This CDR3 has 16 residues. J was trimmed by 3 bases and V by 8 bases; bases with no gene match: 9. DNA of the CDR3: TGTGCCAGCCAAGCTCCGGGACTAGCGGGAGACTACGAGCAGTACTTC. Translated: CASQAPGLAGDYEQYF.

The chain is built from TRBV7-7 and TRBJ2-5, with no clear D. With 1 base removed from V and 5 bases from J, the gap between germline ends came to 8 bases. This CDR3 has 13 amino acids. CDR1 and CDR2 (germline): SSHAT, FNYEAQ (reference sequence). The CDR3: CASSLGPGETQYF. The CDR3 region has the DNA TGTGCCAGCAGCTTAGGACCCGGGGAGACCCAGTACTTC.

V usage is TRBV5-1 and J usage is TRBJ2-3, with 7 bases lining up with TRBD2. The trim removed 0 bases at V and 3 bases at J, leaving 1 base unmatched. This CDR3 contains 14 residues. Germline CDR1 and CDR2: SGHRS and YFSETQ. The CDR3 region is CASSLGGRTDTQYF. For the CDR3, the DNA is TGCGCCAGCAGCTTGGGCGGGAGAACAGATACGCAGTATTTT.

CDR3 amino acids: CASSPRLVQETQYF. As DNA, the CDR3 is TGCGCCAGCAGCCCCCGACTAGTACAAGAGACCCAGTACTTC. The chain has TRBV4-1 and TRBJ2-5, with D tentatively TRBD2 (6 bases). Looked up from germline, CDR1 is MGHRA and CDR2 is YSYEKL. V was trimmed by 4 bases and J by 2 bases, leaving 11 bases between them. This CDR3 has 14 amino acids.

This chain joins TRBV9 and TRBJ2-3; 11 positions match TRBD2. The CDR3 consists of 16 residues. Looked up from germline, CDR1 is SGDLS and CDR2 is YYNGEE. The trim removed 3 bases at V and 2 bases at J, leaving 5 bases unmatched. DNA of the CDR3: TGTGCCAGCAGCGCTGGGACTAGCGGTATCACAGATACGCAGTATTTT. This encodes CASSAGTSGITDTQYF. Together with reference TRBV9 and TRBJ2-3, the CDR3 gives the full variable domain: DSGVTQTPKHLITATGQRVTLRCSPRSGDLSVYWYQQSLDQGLQFLIQYYNGEERAKGNILERFSAQQFPDLHSELNLSSLELGDSALYFCASSAGTSGITDTQYFGPGTRLTVL.

The chain has TRBV27 and TRBJ2-1, with 14 bases identical to TRBD2. With 3 bases clipped from V and 3 bases from J, the junction kept 10 bases outside the gene matches. CDR1 and CDR2 from the germline V gene are MNHEY and SMNVEV (reference sequence). CDR3 size: 19 residues. This CDR3 is CASSLMPGLAGANYNEQFF. CDR3 coding DNA: TGTGCCAGCAGTTTGATGCCGGGACTAGCGGGAGCGAACTACAATGAGCAGTTCTTC.

The chain combines TRBV2 with TRBJ1-5; weak D call: TRBD1 (5 bases). In germline, CDR1 is SNHLY, CDR2 FYNNEI. This CDR3 has 17 amino acids. V was trimmed by 1 base and J by 2 bases, leaving 15 bases between them. The CDR3 region has the DNA TGTGCCAGCAGTGAAGAAGTGGGGCGCCTCCGCAATCAGCCCCAGCATTTT. Encoded protein: CASSEEVGRLRNQPQHF.

The chain links TRBV19 to TRBJ2-7; TRBD1 matches at 9 bases. CDR3 length: 14 residues. After removal of 5 bases from V and 3 bases from J, the junction contained 5 bases not matched to a gene. Germline V gene data show CDR1 as LNHDA and CDR2 as SQIVND (reference sequence). CDR3 region: CASSSGQGFYEQYF. CDR3 bases: TGTGCCAGTAGTTCGGGACAGGGATTCTACGAGCAGTACTTC. The entire variable domain, with the rest obtained from reference TRBV19 and TRBJ2-7, is as follows: DGGITQSPKYLFRKEGQNVTLSCEQNLNHDAMYWYRQDPGQGLRLIYYSQIVNDFQKGDIAEGYSVSREKKESFPLTVTSAQKNPTAFYLCASSSGQGFYEQYFGPGTRLTVT.

J is TRBJ2-5 and V is TRBV6-1; D is unclear. CDR3 length equals 15 residues. Germline V gene data show CDR1 as MNHNS and CDR2 as SASEGT. Trimming removed 1 base at V and 1 base at J, with 10 bases between. The CDR3 DNA sequence: TGTGCCAGCAGTGAAGTCCCAGGCGCCCAAGAGACCCAGTACTTC. This codes for CASSEVPGAQETQYF.

The V call is TRBV7-9, the J call TRBJ2-2; TRBD1 matches 7 bases. This CDR3 is built from 14 residues. Germline assignment: CDR1 SEHNR and CDR2 FQNEAQ (reference sequence). The J segment lost 3 bases and the V segment lost 3 bases, leaving 1 base of the junction unmatched. CDR3 DNA: TGTGCCAGCAGCTTCCAGGGGGACACCGGGGAGCTGTTTTTT. It specifies CASSFQGDTGELFF. The entire variable domain, with the rest obtained from reference TRBV7-9 and TRBJ2-2, is as follows: DTGVSQNPRHKITKRGQNVTFRCDPISEHNRLYWYRQTLGQGPEFLTYFQNEAQLEKSRLLSDRFSAERPKGSFSTLEIQRTEQGDSAMYLCASSFQGDTGELFFGEGSRLTVL.

This chain links TRBV19 with TRBJ2-1; TRBD2 agrees at 9 bases. V lost 7 bases to trimming and J lost 7 bases; unmatched junction nucleotides: 5. The CDR3 has 13 amino acids. Germline V CDR1 and CDR2: LNHDA, SQIVND (reference sequence). The CDR3 loop reads CASKAGGINEQFF. The CDR3 region has the DNA TGTGCCAGTAAGGCGGGAGGGATTAATGAGCAGTTCTTC.

This sequence joins TRBV6-1 and TRBJ2-3; D gene uncertain. Germline CDR1 and CDR2: MNHNS and SASEGT. The CDR3 spans 15 residues. Trimming took 3 bases from V and 0 from J, leaving 10 bases between them. The CDR3 region has the DNA TGTGCCAGCAGTGATCGACGGAGCAGCACAGATACGCAGTATTTT. Encoded protein: CASSDRRSSTDTQYF.

The rearrangement uses TRBV7-9 and TRBJ2-7; tentatively, D is TRBD1 (5 bases). The CDR3 spans 15 residues. Germline V gene data show CDR1 as SEHNR and CDR2 as FQNEAQ (reference sequence). V was clipped by 1 base and J by 3 bases, with 13 bases between them. CDR3 in amino acids: CASSLGGAKNYEQYF. CDR3 in DNA: TGTGCCAGCAGCTTAGGTGGGGCAAAAAACTACGAGCAGTACTTC. Full variable domain (missing parts from reference TRBV7-9 and TRBJ2-7): DTGVSQNPRHKITKRGQNVTFRCDPISEHNRLYWYRQTLGQGPEFLTYFQNEAQLEKSRLLSDRFSAERPKGSFSTLEIQRTEQGDSAMYLCASSLGGAKNYEQYFGPGTRLTVT.

The rearrangement links TRBV7-8 to TRBJ2-1; D is undetermined. This CDR3 is 13 amino acids long. Per the germline V gene, CDR1 is SGHVS and CDR2 is FQNEAQ. The ends were cut back, 1 base at V and 8 bases at J, with 9 bases in the middle. CDR3 amino acids: CASSLDLLDEQFF. In DNA, the CDR3 is TGTGCCAGCAGCTTAGATTTATTAGATGAGCAGTTCTTC.

The rearrangement links TRBV5-4 to TRBJ2-1; 11 bases line up with TRBD2. The CDR3 consists of 20 residues. Germline CDR1 is SGHNT and CDR2 is YYREEE (reference sequence). Trimming cost V 1 base and J 2 bases; bases outside gene matches: 14. The CDR3 region is CASSLITLPLGLAAYNEQFF. Written as DNA, the CDR3 is TGTGCCAGCAGCTTGATCACCTTACCTTTGGGACTAGCGGCCTACAATGAGCAGTTCTTC.

V is TRBV11-2 and J is TRBJ2-3; 9 nucleotides agree with TRBD2. The ends lost 0 bases at V and 4 bases at J; junction bases unmatched: 5. From germline, CDR1 is SGHAT and CDR2 FQNNGV. The CDR3 has 16 amino acids. CDR3 sequence reads: CASSLESSGRPDTQYF. In nucleotides, the CDR3 is TGTGCCAGCAGCTTAGAGAGTAGCGGGAGACCAGATACGCAGTATTTT.

This clone has only one observation. The V and J genes are TRBV6-1 and TRBJ2-1; 11 bases are a match to TRBD2. V was pared by 8 bases and J by 7 bases, with 4 bases of the junction left unmatched. Germline-derived CDR1 and CDR2 are MNHNS and SASEGT. This CDR3 region has 13 residues. The CDR3 reads CASLAGGGNEQFF. The CDR3 DNA reads TGTGCCAGCCTAGCGGGAGGAGGGAATGAGCAGTTCTTC.

The chain has TRBV7-2 and TRBJ1-4; TRBD1 matches 7 bases. CDR3 length: 13 residues. V lost 1 base, J lost 16 bases, and 9 bases stayed unmatched. The germline gives CDR1 SGHTA, CDR2 FQGNSA. Here the CDR3 reads CASSLGTTGSPFF. The CDR3 bases are TGTGCCAGCAGCTTAGGCACGACAGGGTCACCGTTTTTT.

This rearrangement joins TRBV27 to TRBJ2-5; 7 nucleotides match TRBD2. The ends lost 4 bases at V and 5 bases at J; junction bases unmatched: 10. Germline CDR1 and CDR2: MNHEY and SMNVEV (reference sequence). This CDR3 is 15 amino acids long. This CDR3 reads CASSSLGGRDETQYF. The CDR3 DNA is TGTGCCAGCAGTTCGCTCGGAGGGAGGGATGAGACCCAGTACTTC.

This sequence joins TRBV7-9 and TRBJ2-5; the match to TRBD1 covers 10 bases. This CDR3 contains 15 residues. J gave up 3 bases and V 5 bases, and 6 bases lay outside the gene matches. CDR1 and CDR2 (germline): SEHNR, FQNEAQ (reference sequence). The CDR3 region is CASSLPTGGEETQYF. The CDR3 bases are TGTGCCAGCAGCCTCCCGACAGGGGGCGAAGAGACCCAGTACTTC.